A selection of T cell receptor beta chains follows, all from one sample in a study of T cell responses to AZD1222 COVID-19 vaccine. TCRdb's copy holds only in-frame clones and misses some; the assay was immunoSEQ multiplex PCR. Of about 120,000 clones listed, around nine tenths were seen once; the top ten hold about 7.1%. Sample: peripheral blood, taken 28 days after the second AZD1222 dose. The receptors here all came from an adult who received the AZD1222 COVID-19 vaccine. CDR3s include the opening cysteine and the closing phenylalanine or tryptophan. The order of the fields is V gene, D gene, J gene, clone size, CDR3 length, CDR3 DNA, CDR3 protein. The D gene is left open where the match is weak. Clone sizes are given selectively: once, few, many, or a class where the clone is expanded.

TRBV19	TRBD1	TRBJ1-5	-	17	TGTGCCAGTAGCGGTAACAGGGGCCCGGCGAGCAATCAGCCCCAGCATTTT	CASSGNRGPASNQPQHF
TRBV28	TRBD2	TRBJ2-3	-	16	TGTGCCAGCAGTTTATCTACGGGAGGCTACACAGATACGCAGTATTTT	CASSLSTGGYTDTQYF
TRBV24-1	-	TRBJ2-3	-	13	TGTGCCACCAGTGTAACTAGCTGGGATACGCAGTATTTT	CATSVTSWDTQYF
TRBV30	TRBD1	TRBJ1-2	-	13	TGTGCCTGGAGTGGGACAGGGGGCGATGGCTACACCTTC	CAWSGTGGDGYTF
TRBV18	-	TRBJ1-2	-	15	TGTGCCAGCTCACGCCCCTCCGAGCCGGTGAAGGGCTACACCTTC	CASSRPSEPVKGYTF
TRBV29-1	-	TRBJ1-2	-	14	TGCAGCGTTGACCACAGGGACCCTTTGCGGGGCTACACCTTC	CSVDHRDPLRGYTF
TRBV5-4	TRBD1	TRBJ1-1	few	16	TGTGCCAGCAGCTTGGCCGGACAGGGGATTTACACTGAAGCTTTCTTT	CASSLAGQGIYTEAFF
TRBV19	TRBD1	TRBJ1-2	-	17	TGTGCCAGTAGTAACTTCGTTTTGGGACAGGGTGTCTATGGCTACACCTTC	CASSNFVLGQGVYGYTF
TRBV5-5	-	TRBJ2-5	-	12	TGTGCCAGCAGCTCCGACAGTTTAGCTCAGTACTTC	CASSSDSLAQYF
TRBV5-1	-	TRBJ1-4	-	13	TGCGCCAGCAGCTATACAGGGCTAGAAAAACTGTTTTTT	CASSYTGLEKLFF
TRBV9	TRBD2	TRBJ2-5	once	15	TGTGCCAGCAGCCGCACTAGCGGGGTAGGAGGGACCCAGTACTTC	CASSRTSGVGGTQYF
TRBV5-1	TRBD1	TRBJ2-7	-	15	TGCGCCAGCAGCATATTCGGGACAGGACCCTACGAGCAGTACTTC	CASSIFGTGPYEQYF
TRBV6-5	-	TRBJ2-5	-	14	TGTGCCAGCAGCAAGGATACAGTACAAGAGACCCAGTACTTC	CASSKDTVQETQYF
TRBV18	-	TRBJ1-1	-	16	TGTGCCAGCTCACCACTGGATAGTGGCAAGTACACTGAAGCTTTCTTT	CASSPLDSGKYTEAFF
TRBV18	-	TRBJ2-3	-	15	TGTGCCAGCTCACCATATTCGCGGGGCACAGATACGCAGTATTTT	CASSPYSRGTDTQYF
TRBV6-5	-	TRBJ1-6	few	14	TGTGCCAGCAGGGGGGAGCCCTATAATTCACCCCTCCACTTT	CASRGEPYNSPLHF
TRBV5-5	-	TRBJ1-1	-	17	TGTGCCAGCAGCTTGTCCCCGGAGGGGGGAGAGGGGACTGAAGCTTTCTTT	CASSLSPEGGEGTEAFF
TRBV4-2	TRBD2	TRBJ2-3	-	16	TGTGCCAGCAGCCCCGAGGGACTAGCGGGCACAGATACGCAGTATTTT	CASSPEGLAGTDTQYF
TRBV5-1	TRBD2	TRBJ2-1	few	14	TGCGCCAGCAGCCCTGACATAGCGGGGAGGTGGCAGTTCTTC	CASSPDIAGRWQFF
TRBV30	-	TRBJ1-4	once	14	TGTGCCTGGAGTCAGGACGGGACTAATGAAAAACTGTTTTTT	CAWSQDGTNEKLFF
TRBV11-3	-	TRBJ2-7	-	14	TGTGCCAGCAGCCTACACGAGGGGCCCTACGAGCAGTACTTC	CASSLHEGPYEQYF
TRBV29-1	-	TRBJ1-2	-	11	TGCAGCGTTGAAGATTGGCCAGGCTACACCTTC	CSVEDWPGYTF
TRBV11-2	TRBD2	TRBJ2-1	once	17	TGTGCCAGCAGCTTAGATTTTGGGACTAGCGAACACAATGAGCAGTTCTTC	CASSLDFGTSEHNEQFF
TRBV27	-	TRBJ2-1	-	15	TGTGCCAGCAGTCTCGGGACTCCACAGTACAATGAGCAGTTCTTC	CASSLGTPQYNEQFF
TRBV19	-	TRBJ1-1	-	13	TGTGCCAGTAGTATCCACCAGGGTGAAACGGATTTCTTT	CASSIHQGETDFF
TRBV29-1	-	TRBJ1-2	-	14	TGCAGCGTTGAAGATATCCTTCGTCCTATGCGGTACACCTTC	CSVEDILRPMRYTF
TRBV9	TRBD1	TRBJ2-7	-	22	TGTGCCAGCAGCGTCGCCGGGACAGGGGGCGCGTTGCGGATTTACCGACGGTACGAGCAGTACTTC	CASSVAGTGGALRIYRRYEQYF
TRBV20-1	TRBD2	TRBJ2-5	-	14	TGCAGTGCTAGTGTAGGGACTAGCGGGGGGACTAGGTACTTC	CSASVGTSGGTRYF
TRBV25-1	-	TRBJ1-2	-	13	TGTGCCAGCAGTGATCTGCAGGGTGAGGGCTACACCTTC	CASSDLQGEGYTF
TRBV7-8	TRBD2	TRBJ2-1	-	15	TGTGCCAGCAGCTTAGGGCGGGGGGGCTACAATGAGCAGTTCTTC	CASSLGRGGYNEQFF
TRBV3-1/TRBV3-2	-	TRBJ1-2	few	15	TGTGCCAGCAGCCAAGATGTCGGGCGGGCGTATGGCTACACCTTC	CASSQDVGRAYGYTF
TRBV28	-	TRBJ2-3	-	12	TGTGCCAGCAAGGTAGGACAAGATACGCAGTATTTT	CASKVGQDTQYF
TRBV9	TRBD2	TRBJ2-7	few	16	TGTGCCAGCAGCGTAGGGGGGACTAGCGGGACCTACGAGCAGTACTTC	CASSVGGTSGTYEQYF
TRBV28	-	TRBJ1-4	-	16	TGTGCCAGCAGCTCCCGGGGGCTGGCAACTAATGAAAAACTGTTTTTT	CASSSRGLATNEKLFF
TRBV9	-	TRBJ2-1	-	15	TGTGCCAGCAGCGCCTACGGGAGCTCCTACAATGAGCAGTTCTTC	CASSAYGSSYNEQFF
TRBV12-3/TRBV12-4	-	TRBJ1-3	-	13	TGTGCCAGCAGTTTCGGCTCAGACAACACCATATATTTT	CASSFGSDNTIYF
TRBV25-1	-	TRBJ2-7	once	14	TGTGCCAGCAGTGACCTCGGAGTCTCCTACGAGCAGTACTTC	CASSDLGVSYEQYF
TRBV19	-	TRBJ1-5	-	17	TGTGCCAGTAGTTCTTCCGGAACTTGGACTCCAAATCAGCCCCAGCATTTT	CASSSSGTWTPNQPQHF
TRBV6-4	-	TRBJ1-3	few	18	TGTGCCAGCAGTGGATACGTAAAGGGGCAAATTCCTGGAAACACCATATATTTT	CASSGYVKGQIPGNTIYF
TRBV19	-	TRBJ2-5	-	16	TGTGCCAGTAGTATAGAAAGCGGACTGTACCAAGAGACCCAGTACTTC	CASSIESGLYQETQYF
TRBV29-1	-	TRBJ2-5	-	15	TGCAGCGTGCCCCCTGGGCAGGGAGGACAAGAGACCCAGTACTTC	CSVPPGQGGQETQYF
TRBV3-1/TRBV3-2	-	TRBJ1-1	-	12	TGTGCCAGCAGCCAACTTAACACTGAAGCTTTCTTT	CASSQLNTEAFF
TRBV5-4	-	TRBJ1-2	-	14	TGTGCCAGCAGCTTCTTCCAGGGAGAATATGGCTACACCTTC	CASSFFQGEYGYTF
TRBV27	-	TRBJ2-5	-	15	TGTGCCAGCAGTTCCCGGGGATTTCGTCAAGAGACCCAGTACTTC	CASSSRGFRQETQYF
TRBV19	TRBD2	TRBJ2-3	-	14	TGTGCCAGTACCCAGACTAGCGTTACAGATACGCAGTATTTT	CASTQTSVTDTQYF
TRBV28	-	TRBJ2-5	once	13	TGTGCCAGCAGAAAGAGTGCGCTGGAGACCCAGTACTTC	CASRKSALETQYF
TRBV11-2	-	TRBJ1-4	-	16	TGTGCCAGCAGCTCCCTAGACGGGCGGACTAATGAAAAACTGTTTTTT	CASSSLDGRTNEKLFF
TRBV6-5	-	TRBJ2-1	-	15	TGTGCCACCCTATTACAGGGAGGGTCCTACAATGAGCAGTTCTTC	CATLLQGGSYNEQFF
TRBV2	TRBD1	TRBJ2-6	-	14	TGTGCCAGCCTGGACAGGGACGGGGCCAACGTCCTGACTTTC	CASLDRDGANVLTF
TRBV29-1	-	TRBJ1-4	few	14	TGCAGCGTGGGGGAAGGGGGTACTAATGAAAAACTGTTTTTT	CSVGEGGTNEKLFF
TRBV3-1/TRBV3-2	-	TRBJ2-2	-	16	TGTGCCAGCAGCCGCCAAGACGGGGGCAAAGGCGGGGAGCTGTTTTTT	CASSRQDGGKGGELFF
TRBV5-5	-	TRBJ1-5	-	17	TGTGCCAGCAGCTTGGAGGGGGGCATAGGGAGCAATCAGCCCCAGCATTTT	CASSLEGGIGSNQPQHF
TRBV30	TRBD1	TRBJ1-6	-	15	TGTGCCTGGAGTCGGAGGGGGCGCCGGAATTCACCCCTCCACTTT	CAWSRRGRRNSPLHF
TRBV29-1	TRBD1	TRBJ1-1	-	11	TGCAGCGTTGTTGAGGGGGCTGGTGCTTTCTTT	CSVVEGAGAFF